This TCR beta chain was identified during a study of blood T cell repertoires in COVID-19. Study-wide background: T cells, B-cell-depleted T cells, or PBMCs supplied cDNA or gDNA.

CDR3 length: 17 amino acids. CDR1 is LNHDA and CDR2 is SQIVND in the germline V gene (reference sequence). V gave up 5 bases and J gave up 1 base; unmatched junction bases: 9. TCRdb's table, derived via immunoSEQ multiplex PCR, lists solely in-frame clones and lacks some. The sample includes 650,000 to 800,000 clones, around 90% of them seen just once. The chain employs TRBV19 and TRBJ1-3; 9 bases are shared with TRBD1. The clonotype was recovered from a woman between 18 and 29 years old with acute or convalescent COVID-19. The specimen sequenced was peripheral blood. CDR3 residues: CASSETGTGLSGNTIYF. The CDR3 DNA reads as TGTGCCAGTAGTGAGACCGGGACAGGGTTGTCTGGAAACACCATATATTTT.